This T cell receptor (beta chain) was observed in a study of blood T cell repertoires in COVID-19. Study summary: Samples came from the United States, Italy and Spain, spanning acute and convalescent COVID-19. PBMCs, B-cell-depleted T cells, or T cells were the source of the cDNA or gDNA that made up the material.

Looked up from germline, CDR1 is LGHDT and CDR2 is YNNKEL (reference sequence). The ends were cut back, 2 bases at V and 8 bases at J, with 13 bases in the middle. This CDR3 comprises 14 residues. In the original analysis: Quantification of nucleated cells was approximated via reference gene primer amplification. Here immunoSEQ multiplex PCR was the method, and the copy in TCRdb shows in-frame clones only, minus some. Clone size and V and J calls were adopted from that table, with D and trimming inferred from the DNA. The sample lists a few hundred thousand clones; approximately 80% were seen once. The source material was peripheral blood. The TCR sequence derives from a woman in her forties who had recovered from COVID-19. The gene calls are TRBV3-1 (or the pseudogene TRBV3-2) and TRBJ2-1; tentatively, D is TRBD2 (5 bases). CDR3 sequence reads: CASSQTSTGDEQFF. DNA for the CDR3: TGTGCCAGCAGCCAAACTAGTACGGGTGATGAGCAGTTCTTC.